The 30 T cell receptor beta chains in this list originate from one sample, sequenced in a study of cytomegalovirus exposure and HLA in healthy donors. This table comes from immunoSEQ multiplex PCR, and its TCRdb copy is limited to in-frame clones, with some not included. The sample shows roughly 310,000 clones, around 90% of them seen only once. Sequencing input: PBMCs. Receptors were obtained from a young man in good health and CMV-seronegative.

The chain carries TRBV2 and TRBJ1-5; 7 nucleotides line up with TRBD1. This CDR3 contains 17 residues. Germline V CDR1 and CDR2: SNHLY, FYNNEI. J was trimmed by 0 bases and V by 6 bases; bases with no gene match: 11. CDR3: CASRGTARLYSNQPQHF. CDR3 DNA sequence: TGTGCCAGCAGGGGGACAGCGAGGCTGTATAGCAATCAGCCCCAGCATTTT.

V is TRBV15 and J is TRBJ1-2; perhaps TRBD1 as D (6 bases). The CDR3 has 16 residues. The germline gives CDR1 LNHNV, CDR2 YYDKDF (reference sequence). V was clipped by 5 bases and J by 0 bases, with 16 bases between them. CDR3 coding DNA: TGTGCCACCAGCCTTCCGGGACACCTAGCTAACTATGGCTACACCTTC. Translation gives CATSLPGHLANYGYTF.

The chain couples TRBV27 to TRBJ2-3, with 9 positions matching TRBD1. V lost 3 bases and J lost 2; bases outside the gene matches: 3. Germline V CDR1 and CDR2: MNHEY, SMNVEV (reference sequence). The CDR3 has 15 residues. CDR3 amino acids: CASSFTQGATDTQYF. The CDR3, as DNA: TGTGCCAGCAGTTTTACACAGGGGGCCACAGATACGCAGTATTTT.

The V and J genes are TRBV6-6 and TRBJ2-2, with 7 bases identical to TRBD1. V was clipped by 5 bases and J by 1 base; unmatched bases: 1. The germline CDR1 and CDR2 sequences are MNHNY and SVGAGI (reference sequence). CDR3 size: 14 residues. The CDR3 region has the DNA TGTGCCAGCAGTCGGGACAGGAACACCGGGGAGCTGTTTTTT. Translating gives CASSRDRNTGELFF.

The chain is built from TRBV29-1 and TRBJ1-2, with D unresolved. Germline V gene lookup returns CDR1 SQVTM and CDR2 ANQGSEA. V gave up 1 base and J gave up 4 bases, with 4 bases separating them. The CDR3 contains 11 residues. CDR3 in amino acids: CSVEGSYGYTF. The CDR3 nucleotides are TGCAGCGTTGAAGGCAGCTATGGCTACACCTTC.

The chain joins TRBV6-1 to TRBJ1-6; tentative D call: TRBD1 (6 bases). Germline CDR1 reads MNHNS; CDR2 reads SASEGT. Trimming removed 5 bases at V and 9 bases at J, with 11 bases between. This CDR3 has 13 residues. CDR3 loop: CASSLRDTSPLHF. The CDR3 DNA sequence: TGTGCCAGCAGTCTCCGGGACACTTCACCCCTCCACTTT.

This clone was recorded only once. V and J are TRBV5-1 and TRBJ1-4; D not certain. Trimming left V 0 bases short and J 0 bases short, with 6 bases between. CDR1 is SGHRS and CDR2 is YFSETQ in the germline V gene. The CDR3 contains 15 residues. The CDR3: CASSLGASTNEKLFF. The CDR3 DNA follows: TGCGCCAGCAGCTTGGGAGCTTCAACTAATGAAAAACTGTTTTTT.

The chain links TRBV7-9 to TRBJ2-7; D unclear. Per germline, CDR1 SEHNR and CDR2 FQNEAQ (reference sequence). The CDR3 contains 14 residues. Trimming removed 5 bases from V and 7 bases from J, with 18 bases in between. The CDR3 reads CASSPGYGSGEQYF. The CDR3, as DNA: TGTGCCAGCAGCCCCGGGTACGGATCTGGGGAGCAGTACTTC.

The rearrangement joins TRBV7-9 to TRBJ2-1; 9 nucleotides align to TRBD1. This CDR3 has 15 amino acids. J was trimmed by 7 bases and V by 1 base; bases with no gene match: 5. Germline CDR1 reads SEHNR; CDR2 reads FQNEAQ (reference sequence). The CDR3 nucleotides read TGTGCCAGCAGCTTAGTTGGGACAGGGAGAAATGAGCAGTTCTTC. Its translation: CASSLVGTGRNEQFF.

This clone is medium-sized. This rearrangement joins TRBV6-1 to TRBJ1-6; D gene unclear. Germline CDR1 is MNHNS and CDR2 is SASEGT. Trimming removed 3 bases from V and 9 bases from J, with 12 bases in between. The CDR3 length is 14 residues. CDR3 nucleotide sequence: TGTGCCAGCAGTGACGTGGAGGGCAGTTCACCCCTCCACTTT. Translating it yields CASSDVEGSSPLHF.

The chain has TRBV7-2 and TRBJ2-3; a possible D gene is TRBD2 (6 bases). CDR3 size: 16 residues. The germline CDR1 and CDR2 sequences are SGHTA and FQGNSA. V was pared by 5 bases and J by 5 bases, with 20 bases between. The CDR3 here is CASSPRRGRGRDTQYF. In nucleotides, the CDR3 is TGTGCCAGCAGCCCTCGGAGGGGACGGGGAAGAGATACGCAGTATTTT.

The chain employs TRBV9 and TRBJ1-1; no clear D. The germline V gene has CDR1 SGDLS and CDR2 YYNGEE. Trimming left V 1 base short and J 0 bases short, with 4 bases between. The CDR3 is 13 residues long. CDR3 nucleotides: TGTGCCAGCAGCGTACGGTTGAACACTGAAGCTTTCTTT. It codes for CASSVRLNTEAFF. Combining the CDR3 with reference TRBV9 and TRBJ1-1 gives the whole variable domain DSGVTQTPKHLITATGQRVTLRCSPRSGDLSVYWYQQSLDQGLQFLIQYYNGEERAKGNILERFSAQQFPDLHSELNLSSLELGDSALYFCASSVRLNTEAFFGQGTRLTVV.

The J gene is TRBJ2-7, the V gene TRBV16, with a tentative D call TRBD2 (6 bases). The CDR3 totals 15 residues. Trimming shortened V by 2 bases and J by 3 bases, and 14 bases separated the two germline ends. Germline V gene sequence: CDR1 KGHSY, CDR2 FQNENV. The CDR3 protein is CASSQLRDSSYEQYF. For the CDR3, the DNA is TGTGCCAGCAGCCAACTCCGGGACTCTAGCTACGAGCAGTACTTC.

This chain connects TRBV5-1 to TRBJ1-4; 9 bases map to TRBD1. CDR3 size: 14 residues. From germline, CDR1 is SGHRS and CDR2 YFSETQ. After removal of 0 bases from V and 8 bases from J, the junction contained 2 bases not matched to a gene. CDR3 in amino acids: CASSLGGQGEKLFF. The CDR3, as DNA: TGCGCCAGCAGCTTGGGAGGACAGGGGGAAAAACTGTTTTTT.

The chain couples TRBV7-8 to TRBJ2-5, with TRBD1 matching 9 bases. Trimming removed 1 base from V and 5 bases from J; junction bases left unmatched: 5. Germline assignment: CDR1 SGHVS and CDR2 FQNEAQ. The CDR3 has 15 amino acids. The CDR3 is CASSLVTGGRETQYF. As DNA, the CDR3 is TGTGCCAGCAGCTTAGTTACAGGGGGCAGGGAGACCCAGTACTTC.

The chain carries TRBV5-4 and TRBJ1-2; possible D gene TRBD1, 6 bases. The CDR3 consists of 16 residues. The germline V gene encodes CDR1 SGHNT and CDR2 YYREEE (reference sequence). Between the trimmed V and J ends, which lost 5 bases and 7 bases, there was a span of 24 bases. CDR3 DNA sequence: TGTGCCAGCAGTTCTGATGGGACATTTAGAAATGGTGGCTACACCTTC. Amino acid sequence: CASSSDGTFRNGGYTF.

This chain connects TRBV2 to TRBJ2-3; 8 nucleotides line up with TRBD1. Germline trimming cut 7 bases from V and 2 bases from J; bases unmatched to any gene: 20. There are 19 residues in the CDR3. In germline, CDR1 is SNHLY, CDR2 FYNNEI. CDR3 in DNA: TGTGCCAGCAACAGCGGACGGAGAAGACAGGGGAAGCCCACAGATACGCAGTATTTT. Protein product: CASNSGRRRQGKPTDTQYF.

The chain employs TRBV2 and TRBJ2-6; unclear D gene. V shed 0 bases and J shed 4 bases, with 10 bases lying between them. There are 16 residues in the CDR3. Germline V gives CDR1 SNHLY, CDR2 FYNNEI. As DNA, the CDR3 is TGTGCCAGCAGTGAAGCAAGGAGAACCGGGGCCAACGTCCTGACTTTC. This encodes CASSEARRTGANVLTF.

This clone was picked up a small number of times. CDR3 protein: CASSPSRNYNSPLHF. In DNA form, the CDR3 reads TGTGCCAGTAGCCCTTCCCGTAACTATAATTCACCCCTCCACTTT. The rearrangement uses TRBV19 and TRBJ1-6; D not certain. Germline V lookup: CDR1 LNHDA, CDR2 SQIVND (reference sequence). Between the trimmed V and J ends, which lost 6 bases and 3 bases, there was a span of 12 bases. The CDR3 covers 15 residues.

DNA for the CDR3: TGTGCCAGCAGCGTAGTGTCTCTCCCAGATACGCAGTATTTT. This translates into CASSVVSLPDTQYF. The chain recombines TRBV9 with TRBJ2-3; D gene ambiguous. This CDR3 has 14 residues. The V and J ends lost 0 bases and 4 bases respectively, with 9 bases between them. Germline CDR1 SGDLS, CDR2 YYNGEE.

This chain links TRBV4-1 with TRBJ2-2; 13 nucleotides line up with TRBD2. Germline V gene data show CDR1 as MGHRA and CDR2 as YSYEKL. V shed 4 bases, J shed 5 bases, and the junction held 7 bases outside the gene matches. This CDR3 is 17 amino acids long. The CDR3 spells CASSPGLAGVPTGELFF. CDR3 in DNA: TGCGCCAGCAGCCCCGGACTAGCGGGGGTTCCGACCGGGGAGCTGTTTTTT.

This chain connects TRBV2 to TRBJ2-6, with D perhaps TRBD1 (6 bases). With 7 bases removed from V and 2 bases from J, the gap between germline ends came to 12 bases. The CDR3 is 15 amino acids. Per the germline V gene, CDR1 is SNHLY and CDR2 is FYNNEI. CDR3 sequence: CASKIDRPGANVLTF. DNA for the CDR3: TGTGCCAGCAAGATAGACAGGCCTGGGGCCAACGTCCTGACTTTC.

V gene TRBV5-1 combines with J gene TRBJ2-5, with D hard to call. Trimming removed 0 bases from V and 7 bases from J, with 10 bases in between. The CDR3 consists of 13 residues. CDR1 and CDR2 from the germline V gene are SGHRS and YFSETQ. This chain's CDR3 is CASSLALTGTQYF. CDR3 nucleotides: TGCGCCAGCAGCTTGGCCCTTACGGGGACCCAGTACTTC.

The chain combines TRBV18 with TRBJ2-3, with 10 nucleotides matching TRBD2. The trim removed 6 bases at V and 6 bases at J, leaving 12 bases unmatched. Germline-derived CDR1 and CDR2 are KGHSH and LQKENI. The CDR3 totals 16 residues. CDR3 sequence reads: CASSLIVTSGEDTQYF. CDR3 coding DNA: TGTGCCAGCTCCCTAATAGTCACTAGCGGGGAGGATACGCAGTATTTT. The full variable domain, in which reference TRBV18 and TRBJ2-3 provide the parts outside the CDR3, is NAGVMQNPRHLVRRRGQEARLRCSPMKGHSHVYWYRQLPEEGLKFMVYLQKENIIDESGMPKERFSAEFPKEGPSILRIQQVVRGDSAAYFCASSLIVTSGEDTQYFGPGTRLTVL.

CDR3 nucleotide sequence: TGTGCCAGCAGCCCGGCAACAGGGAGACGGACTGAAGCTTTCTTT. This codes for CASSPATGRRTEAFF. The genes are TRBV7-9 and TRBJ1-1, with D perhaps matching TRBD1 (6 bases). V was cut by 5 bases and J by 5 bases, with 18 bases left in between. The CDR3 covers 15 residues. Germline V CDR1 and CDR2: SEHNR, FQNEAQ (reference sequence).

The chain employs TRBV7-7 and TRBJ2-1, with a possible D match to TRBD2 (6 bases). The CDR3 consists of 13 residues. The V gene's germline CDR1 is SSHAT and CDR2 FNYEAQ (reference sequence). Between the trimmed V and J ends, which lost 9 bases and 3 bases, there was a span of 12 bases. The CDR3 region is CASSGANYNEQFF. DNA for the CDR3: TGTGCCAGTAGCGGAGCTAACTACAATGAGCAGTTCTTC.

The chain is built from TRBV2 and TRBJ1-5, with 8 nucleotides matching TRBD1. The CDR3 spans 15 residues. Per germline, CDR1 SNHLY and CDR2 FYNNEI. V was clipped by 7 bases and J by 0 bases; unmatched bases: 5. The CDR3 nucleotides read TGTGCCAGCACCCCTGGACAGGGTAGCAATCAGCCCCAGCATTTT. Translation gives CASTPGQGSNQPQHF.

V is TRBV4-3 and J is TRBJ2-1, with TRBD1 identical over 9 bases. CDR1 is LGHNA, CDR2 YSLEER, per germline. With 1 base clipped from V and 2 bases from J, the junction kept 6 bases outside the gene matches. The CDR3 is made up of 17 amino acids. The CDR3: CASSQGAGTGTYNEQFF. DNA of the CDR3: TGCGCCAGCAGCCAAGGAGCCGGGACAGGGACCTACAATGAGCAGTTCTTC.

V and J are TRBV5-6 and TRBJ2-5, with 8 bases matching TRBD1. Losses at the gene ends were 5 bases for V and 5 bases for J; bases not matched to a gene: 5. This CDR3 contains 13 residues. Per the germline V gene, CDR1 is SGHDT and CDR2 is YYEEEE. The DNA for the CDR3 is TGTGCCAGCAGTTGGACAGGGTGGGAGACCCAGTACTTC. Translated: CASSWTGWETQYF.

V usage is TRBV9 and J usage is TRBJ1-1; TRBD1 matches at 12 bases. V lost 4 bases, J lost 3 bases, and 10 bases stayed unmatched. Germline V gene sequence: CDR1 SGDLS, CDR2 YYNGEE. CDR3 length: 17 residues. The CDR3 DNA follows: TGTGCCAGCAGCCTCAACCGGGACAGGGGGCCTGACACTGAAGCTTTCTTT. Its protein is CASSLNRDRGPDTEAFF.